The 18 T cell receptor beta chains in this list originate from one sample, sequenced in a study of blood T cell repertoires in COVID-19. Clones were sequenced by immunoSEQ multiplex PCR, and TCRdb holds only the in-frame ones, with some missing. This sample carries roughly 100,000 clones, over 70% of them seen once, and the ten largest clones take 13%. The source material was peripheral blood. These receptor sequences come from a human donor in a cohort sampled during active or convalescent COVID-19.

The chain recombines TRBV7-9 with TRBJ1-4, with 10 bases aligning to TRBD1. V was clipped by 5 bases and J by 7 bases; unmatched bases: 4. Looked up from germline, CDR1 is SEHNR and CDR2 is FQNEAQ (reference sequence). The CDR3 is 14 residues long. This CDR3 reads CASSNRDRGEKLFF. The CDR3 DNA follows: TGTGCCAGCAGCAACCGGGACAGGGGTGAAAAACTGTTTTTT.

The V and J genes are TRBV29-1 and TRBJ2-1; TRBD1 might be the D (5 bases). The CDR3 is 12 residues long. Trimming shortened V by 3 bases and J by 10 bases, and 13 bases separated the two germline ends. Germline lookup yields CDR1 SQVTM and CDR2 ANQGSEA. CDR3 sequence: CSVDLPGNEQFF. CDR3 nucleotides: TGCAGCGTTGATCTCCCAGGGAACGAGCAGTTCTTC.

The chain uses TRBV7-2 and TRBJ1-4; 9 bases fit TRBD1. Germline trimming cut 8 bases from V and 6 bases from J; bases unmatched to any gene: 7. Germline assignment: CDR1 SGHTA and CDR2 FQGNSA. The CDR3 loop spans 14 amino acids. Here the CDR3 DNA reads TGTGCCAGCTCAACAGGGGGCCCGGATGAAAAACTGTTTTTT. This encodes CASSTGGPDEKLFF.

V and J are TRBV5-6 and TRBJ1-4, with a tentative D call TRBD1 (6 bases). The germline V and J ends were trimmed by 2 bases and 7 bases, with 6 bases remaining between them. The CDR3 spans 12 residues. Germline CDR1 is SGHDT and CDR2 is YYEEEE. The CDR3 region is CASSFRGEKLFF. CDR3 nucleotide sequence: TGTGCCAGCAGCTTCAGGGGTGAAAAACTGTTTTTT.

V is TRBV6-6 and J is TRBJ2-5; D gene uncertain. CDR3 size: 12 residues. The germline V gene encodes CDR1 MNHNY and CDR2 SVGAGI (reference sequence). The V gene lost 0 bases and the J gene lost 5 bases, with 4 bases spanning the gap. CDR3 DNA: TGTGCCAGCAGTTACTCAGAGGAGACCCAGTACTTC. Translated: CASSYSEETQYF.

This clone was counted only a few times. This rearrangement joins TRBV6-6 to TRBJ2-7, with a weak D call TRBD2 (6 bases). The germline V gene encodes CDR1 MNHNY and CDR2 SVGAGI (reference sequence). The V gene lost 8 bases and the J gene lost 7 bases, with 15 bases spanning the gap. The CDR3 totals 12 residues. CDR3 sequence: CASQNPGREQYF. DNA for the CDR3: TGTGCCAGCCAAAATCCAGGGAGGGAGCAGTACTTC.

V is TRBV18 and J is TRBJ2-7; 7 bases map to TRBD2. V lost 8 bases and J lost 7; bases outside the gene matches: 11. Per germline, CDR1 KGHSH and CDR2 LQKENI. The CDR3 totals 13 residues. CDR3 in amino acids: CASRTSAAEEQYF. For the CDR3, the DNA is TGTGCCAGCAGAACTAGCGCCGCCGAGGAGCAGTACTTC.

The chain recombines TRBV21-1 with TRBJ2-5; TRBD1 is the table's D call, not checked against the DNA. TRBV21-1 is an annotated pseudogene. The length of the CDR3 is 14 residues. CDR3: CASWEQGHGETQYF. The DNA of the CDR3 is TGTGCCAGCTGGGAACAGGGACATGGGGAGACCCAGTACTTC.

The rearrangement links TRBV27 to TRBJ2-2; 8 positions agree with TRBD2. The V segment lost 7 bases and the J segment 2 bases; nucleotides outside the gene matches: 9. CDR3 length: 16 residues. Germline CDR1 and CDR2: MNHEY and SMNVEV (reference sequence). This CDR3 is CASTWASGGNTGELFF. The CDR3 DNA reads as TGTGCCAGCACCTGGGCCAGCGGGGGTAACACCGGGGAGCTGTTTTTT.

A remark on this clone: Since no conserved phenylalanine or tryptophan closes the CDR3, a read error is the likely cause. No DNA is shown, since the ends of the CDR3 on it are uncertain; the CDR3 is the one TCRdb lists. J is TRBJ1-4 and V is TRBV18. The germline V gene has CDR1 KGHSH and CDR2 LQKENI. The CDR3 spans 12 residues, counting both ends. The CDR3 reads CASSPPPTYLSI.

The J gene is TRBJ1-1, the V gene TRBV2, with a tentative D call TRBD1 (6 bases). This CDR3 region has 14 residues. V shed 6 bases and J shed 11 bases, with 22 bases lying between them. Germline V CDR1 and CDR2: SNHLY, FYNNEI. For the CDR3, the DNA is TGTGCCAGCAGGGCGGACAGCGTCACCGTTCGTGCTTTCTTT. Amino acid sequence: CASRADSVTVRAFF. Based on the CDR3 plus reference TRBV2 and TRBJ1-1, the full variable domain is EPEVTQTPSHQVTQMGQEVILRCVPISNHLYFYWYRQILGQKVEFLVSFYNNEISEKSEIFDDQFSVERPDGSNFTLKIRSTKLEDSAMYFCASRADSVTVRAFFGQGTRLTVV.

As for this clone: Compared with germline, one end of the junction differs, possibly owing to a read error. The chain has TRBV5-4 and TRBJ2-1; 11 bases are a match to TRBD2. Germline assignment: CDR1 SGHNT and CDR2 YYREEE (reference sequence). The CDR3 loop spans 15 amino acids. The CDR3 bases are TGTGCCAGCAGCTTGTGGCTAGCGGGGGGCAGTGCCCCCCTCTTC. Translation: CASSLWLAGGSAPLF.

The rearrangement joins TRBV18 to TRBJ2-1; TRBD2 is a possible D gene (6 bases). Germline V gene data show CDR1 as KGHSH and CDR2 as LQKENI. V lost 5 bases, J lost 5 bases, and 10 bases lay in between. This CDR3 is 13 amino acids long. CDR3 coding DNA: TGTGCCAGCTCAACGACTAGGAACAATGAGCAGTTCTTC. Its translation is CASSTTRNNEQFF.

The gene calls are TRBV19 and TRBJ2-7, with 7 bases aligning to TRBD1. The CDR3 spans 13 residues. J gave up 6 bases and V 4 bases, and 6 bases lay outside the gene matches. Germline V gene data show CDR1 as LNHDA and CDR2 as SQIVND (reference sequence). The CDR3 region has the DNA TGTGCCAGTAGTAGGGGGCCAGGGGGCGAGCAGTACTTC. It is translated as CASSRGPGGEQYF. The full variable domain, completed using reference TRBV19 and TRBJ2-7, is DGGITQSPKYLFRKEGQNVTLSCEQNLNHDAMYWYRQDPGQGLRLIYYSQIVNDFQKGDIAEGYSVSREKKESFPLTVTSAQKNPTAFYLCASSRGPGGEQYFGPGTRLTVT.

Only one count was recorded for this clone. The chain has TRBV11-3 and TRBJ1-1; D unclear. CDR1 SGHNT and CDR2 YENEEA come from the germline V gene. There are 12 residues in the CDR3. Trimming removed 6 bases from V and 5 bases from J, with 10 bases in between. The CDR3 DNA reads TGTGCCAGCAGACAACCGGGGACTGAAGCTTTCTTT. This sequence encodes CASRQPGTEAFF.

This chain uses TRBV3-1 (or the pseudogene TRBV3-2) with TRBJ1-1; D is unclear. The germline V gene has CDR1 LGHDT and CDR2 YNNKEL (reference sequence). V was shortened by 7 bases and J by 1 base, with 13 bases between the two germline ends. The CDR3 is made up of 14 amino acids. The CDR3 is CASTEIPENTEAFF. DNA for the CDR3: TGTGCCAGCACCGAAATCCCAGAGAACACTGAAGCTTTCTTT.

V is TRBV2 and J is TRBJ2-5, with 14 bases matching TRBD2. V was clipped by 7 bases and J by 7 bases; unmatched bases: 2. The CDR3 length is 13 residues. CDR1 is SNHLY, CDR2 FYNNEI, per germline. The CDR3 sequence is CASMTSGGGTQYF. CDR3 DNA: TGTGCCAGCATGACTAGCGGGGGGGGGACCCAGTACTTC.

The V gene is TRBV6-5, the J gene TRBJ1-1; TRBD1 matches 7 bases. The CDR3 is made up of 13 amino acids. Germline CDR1 and CDR2: MNHEY and SVGAGI. J gave up 3 bases and V 8 bases, and 6 bases lay outside the gene matches. The CDR3 coding sequence is TGTGCCAGCGAAACAGGGGATCACACTGAAGCTTTCTTT. This gives the protein CASETGDHTEAFF.